These T cell receptor beta chains were read from a single sample in a study of identical twins' blood T cells. TCRdb analysed the 5' RACE reads with MiXCR anew, one entry per CDR3 protein. The data contain hundreds of thousands of distinct CDR3 sequences, about 28% of them seen just once; the ten biggest clones take up roughly 5.5%. The material sequenced was PBMCs. These receptors were obtained from a woman between 18 and 55 years old in good health. Each CDR3 is given with its conserved first and last residue. D genes are given only for firm matches. A clone size is listed for some rows: how often the clone was seen (once, few, many), or a class if it is expanded.

d_gene	v_gene	j_gene	abundance	CDR3aa	CDR3nt
.	TRBV20-1	TRBJ1-2	many	CSAETGQTVRYGYTF	TGCAGTGCTGAAACCGGACAGACCGTACGGTATGGCTACACCTTC
TRBD2	TRBV20-1	TRBJ2-2	many	CSARDQGLAENTGELFF	TGCAGTGCTAGAGATCAGGGACTAGCGGAGAACACCGGGGAGCTGTTTTTT
.	TRBV20-1	TRBJ2-5	few	CSAKRTDRETQYF	TGCAGTGCGAAAAGGACTGACAGGGAGACCCAGTACTTC
TRBD2	TRBV11-2	TRBJ2-3	few	CASSRPSGGLADTQYF	TGTGCCAGCAGTCGTCCTAGCGGGGGGCTCGCAGATACGCAGTATTTT
.	TRBV12-3/TRBV12-4	TRBJ1-5	.	CASSFKEEQPQHF	TGTGCCAGCAGTTTTAAAGAGGAGCAGCCCCAGCATTTT
.	TRBV7-9	TRBJ2-2	few	CASSLNSQNTGELFF	TGTGCCAGCAGCTTAAACAGCCAAAACACCGGGGAGCTGTTTTTT
.	TRBV18	TRBJ1-1	.	CAGSPSLLSGLAEAFF	TGTGCCGGCTCACCAAGCCTCCTCTCAGGGCTAGCTGAAGCTTTCTTT
TRBD1	TRBV7-9	TRBJ1-6	.	CASSSKQGSGSPLHF	TGTGCCAGCAGCTCAAAACAGGGGTCAGGATCACCCCTCCACTTT
.	TRBV12-3/TRBV12-4	TRBJ1-5	.	CASTYSDSNQPQHF	TGTGCCAGCACCTACAGCGATAGCAATCAGCCCCAGCATTTT
.	TRBV3-1	TRBJ1-4	.	CASNFRSAEKLFF	TGTGCCAGCAACTTTCGGAGCGCCGAAAAACTGTTTTTT
.	TRBV3-1	TRBJ2-1	.	CAGSTRLQEQFF	TGTGCCGGCAGCACCCGACTCCAAGAGCAGTTCTTC
TRBD2	TRBV4-3	TRBJ2-2	few	CASSPDGVAGVFGELFF	TGCGCCAGCAGCCCTGACGGAGTAGCGGGAGTGTTCGGGGAGCTGTTTTTT
TRBD2	TRBV27	TRBJ2-3	many	CASSFVGTSGRDTQYF	TGTGCCAGCAGTTTCGTCGGGACTAGCGGGAGAGATACGCAGTATTTT
TRBD1	TRBV12-3/TRBV12-4	TRBJ2-1	few	CASGWDRSSNQQFF	TGTGCCAGCGGTTGGGACAGGTCCTCTAATCAGCAGTTCTTC
.	TRBV9	TRBJ1-2	.	CASKGGDYGYTF	TGTGCCAGCAAAGGGGGGGACTATGGCTACACCTTC
.	TRBV29-1	TRBJ1-2	few	CSATMGARYGYTF	TGCAGCGCAACGATGGGGGCGCGGTATGGCTACACCTTC
.	TRBV20-1	TRBJ2-7	few	CSVSGLYEQYF	TGCAGTGTTTCGGGCCTTTACGAGCAGTACTTC
TRBD1	TRBV6-6	TRBJ1-6	few	CASIRGQGRYNSPLHF	TGTGCCAGCATCCGAGGACAGGGCAGATATAATTCACCCCTCCACTTT
TRBD1	TRBV5-4	TRBJ2-5	few	CASRETGAETQYF	TGTGCCAGCAGAGAGACAGGGGCAGAGACCCAGTACTTC
.	TRBV27	TRBJ1-6	few	CASSPSVYNSPLHF	TGTGCCAGCAGTCCCTCAGTCTATAATTCACCCCTCCACTTT
.	TRBV20-1	TRBJ1-1	.	CSAYMTTEAFF	TGCAGTGCCTATATGACCACTGAAGCTTTCTTT
.	TRBV14	TRBJ1-1	.	CASIPLRGMNTEAFF	TGTGCCAGCATCCCGCTCAGGGGAATGAACACTGAAGCTTTCTTT
TRBD2	TRBV24-1	TRBJ2-7	.	CATSASSGEQYF	TGTGCCACCAGTGCTTCTAGCGGAGAGCAGTACTTC
.	TRBV20-1	TRBJ2-3	many	CSASQGGADTQYF	TGCAGTGCTAGTCAAGGGGGAGCAGATACGCAGTATTTT
.	TRBV6-6	TRBJ1-1	.	CASSSHDRPEAFF	TGTGCCAGCAGTTCCCACGACAGGCCAGAAGCTTTCTTT
TRBD2	TRBV7-8	TRBJ2-1	.	CASSLGAGVSYNEQFF	TGTGCCAGCAGCTTAGGTGCGGGAGTGTCCTACAATGAGCAGTTCTTC
.	TRBV7-9	TRBJ1-1	.	CASSLRSGATTEAFF	TGTGCCAGCAGCTTAAGATCGGGGGCGACCACTGAAGCTTTCTTT